One and the same sample provided the 18 T cell receptor beta chains below, sequenced in a study of blood T cell repertoires in COVID-19. Here immunoSEQ multiplex PCR was the method, and the copy in TCRdb shows in-frame clones only, minus some. The data contain 100,000 to 150,000 clones, 90% of them singletons. Input material: peripheral blood. Receptors were obtained from a woman in her sixties or seventies with COVID-19, enrolled during active disease.

This clone was counted a single time. This chain uses TRBV6-5 with TRBJ1-4, with TRBD1 matching 7 bases. There are 15 residues in the CDR3. With 6 bases clipped from V and 6 bases from J, the junction kept 10 bases outside the gene matches. The germline V gene encodes CDR1 MNHEY and CDR2 SVGAGI. Here the CDR3 DNA reads TGTGCCAGCAGCCAGTCCACAGGGGATGATGAAAAACTGTTTTTT. It specifies CASSQSTGDDEKLFF.

This clone has just one count. This rearrangement joins TRBV29-1 to TRBJ2-3; the D gene is possibly TRBD1 (6 bases). CDR1 SQVTM and CDR2 ANQGSEA come from the germline V gene. The CDR3 spans 14 residues. V shed 3 bases and J shed 4 bases, with 14 bases lying between them. DNA of the CDR3: TGCAGCGTTGACGTATTGGGGGCGGCAGATACGCAGTATTTT. Residues: CSVDVLGAADTQYF.

The chain is built from TRBV30 and TRBJ2-7; a weak D match, TRBD1 (5 bases). In germline, CDR1 is GTSNPN, CDR2 SVGIG (reference sequence). There are 15 residues in the CDR3. V lost 0 bases, J lost 10 bases, and 22 bases lay in between. DNA for the CDR3: TGTGCCTGGAGTGTATTCCGTAGGGATTCTCAGGGCCAGTACTTC. It is translated as CAWSVFRRDSQGQYF.

This clone was detected once. The V and J genes are TRBV7-2 and TRBJ2-5; 7 bases fit TRBD2. The CDR3 is 14 residues long. CDR1 SGHTA and CDR2 FQGNSA come from the germline V gene. V shed 1 base, J shed 3 bases, and the junction held 2 bases outside the gene matches. CDR3 protein: CASSLGAGEETQYF. DNA for the CDR3: TGTGCCAGCAGCTTAGGGGCGGGGGAAGAGACCCAGTACTTC.

J is TRBJ1-3 and V is TRBV6-6; D may be TRBD1 (6 bases). The CDR3 runs to 15 residues. Germline loops: CDR1 MNHNY, CDR2 SVGAGI (reference sequence). V dropped 2 bases and J dropped 0 bases, with 8 bases sitting between them. CDR3 sequence: CASSYRGSSGNTIYF. The CDR3 coding sequence is TGTGCCAGCAGTTACAGGGGGAGCTCTGGAAACACCATATATTTT.

This chain uses TRBV2 with TRBJ2-3; the match to TRBD2 covers 12 bases. Unmatched junction bases numbered 10, after V lost 5 bases and J lost 4 bases. Germline CDR1 is SNHLY and CDR2 is FYNNEI. The CDR3 is 17 amino acids. For the CDR3, the DNA is TGTGCCAGCAGTACACCGGGACTAGCGGGTAGGGCAGATACGCAGTATTTT. Translated: CASSTPGLAGRADTQYF.

The rearrangement joins TRBV10-3 to TRBJ1-1; D unclear. This CDR3 is built from 15 residues. CDR1 is ENHRY, CDR2 SYGVKD, per germline. The V gene lost 2 bases and the J gene lost 6 bases, with 16 bases spanning the gap. The CDR3 reads CAISERGRTAAEAFF. As DNA, the CDR3 is TGTGCCATCAGTGAGAGAGGAAGGACTGCGGCTGAAGCTTTCTTT.

The chain recombines TRBV5-1 with TRBJ1-1, with 7 bases identical to TRBD1. CDR1 is SGHRS and CDR2 is YFSETQ in the germline V gene. Trimming cost V 3 bases and J 1 base; bases outside gene matches: 6. The CDR3 sequence is 15 residues long. The CDR3 protein is CASSSPGGTNTEAFF. CDR3 nucleotides: TGCGCCAGCAGCTCGCCAGGGGGTACGAACACTGAAGCTTTCTTT.

The chain combines TRBV4-3 with TRBJ1-2; D might be TRBD1 (5 bases). The germline CDR1 and CDR2 sequences are LGHNA and YSLEER. Trimming pared 0 bases from V and 4 bases from J, leaving 15 bases between. CDR3 length: 16 residues. CDR3 DNA sequence: TGCGCCAGCAGCCAAGATCCAGGGAAGGGTGTCTATGGCTACACCTTC. Its translation: CASSQDPGKGVYGYTF.

V usage is TRBV19 and J usage is TRBJ1-5; no reliable D call. This CDR3 spans 13 amino acids. V lost 7 bases and J lost 4, with 11 bases in between. Looked up from germline, CDR1 is LNHDA and CDR2 is SQIVND (reference sequence). Here the CDR3 DNA reads TGTGCCAGTAAAATGGCGGTGAATCAGCCCCAGCATTTT. It is translated as CASKMAVNQPQHF.

This clone was recorded a few times. This rearrangement joins TRBV27 to TRBJ1-5; D is uncertain. Between the trimmed V and J ends, which lost 1 base and 2 bases, there was a span of 15 bases. The length of the CDR3 is 17 residues. Germline CDR1 reads MNHEY; CDR2 reads SMNVEV (reference sequence). The CDR3 region is CASSLLGRVGGNQPQHF. The CDR3 coding sequence is TGTGCCAGCAGTTTATTAGGGCGGGTCGGGGGCAATCAGCCCCAGCATTTT.

This clone has more than one count but fewer than ten. The rearrangement joins TRBV5-8 to TRBJ2-5, with D perhaps TRBD1 (5 bases). The CDR3 is 13 amino acids. V was pared by 4 bases and J by 1 base, with 8 bases between. Germline CDR1 reads SGHTS; CDR2 reads YDEGEE. CDR3: CASSLQVQETQYF. The CDR3 DNA sequence: TGTGCCAGCAGCCTACAGGTCCAAGAGACCCAGTACTTC.

This chain joins TRBV29-1 and TRBJ1-2; 8 bases align to TRBD1. V was pared by 5 bases and J by 7 bases, with 9 bases of the junction left unmatched. The germline gives CDR1 SQVTM, CDR2 ANQGSEA. The CDR3 extends over 13 amino acids. This chain's CDR3 is CSVLTGELGGYTF. The CDR3 region has the DNA TGCAGCGTTTTGACAGGGGAGCTTGGTGGCTACACCTTC.

This sequence joins TRBV29-1 and TRBJ2-7; 8 positions match TRBD1. The V segment lost 7 bases and the J segment 13 bases; nucleotides outside the gene matches: 12. The CDR3 runs to 11 residues. Germline lookup yields CDR1 SQVTM and CDR2 ANQGSEA. The CDR3 sequence: CSAGDMGQVYF. The CDR3 DNA reads TGCAGCGCGGGGGACATGGGACAGGTATACTTC.

This clone was observed a few times. V is TRBV7-3 and J is TRBJ2-7; D might be TRBD1 (5 bases). From germline, CDR1 is SGHTA and CDR2 FQGTGA. The CDR3 runs 12 residues. The V end lost 2 bases, the J end lost 6 bases, and 8 bases lay between the germline ends. CDR3 region: CASSLDQGEQYF. In DNA, the CDR3 is TGTGCCAGCAGCTTAGACCAGGGCGAGCAGTACTTC.

Notes on this clone: A much larger clone is a single base away; this may be a read error. The chain links TRBV10-3 to TRBJ1-5; no definite D call. Per germline, CDR1 ENHRY and CDR2 SYGVKD. This CDR3 has 14 amino acids. This chain's CDR3 is CAISKSNRDQPQHF. For the CDR3, the DNA is TGTGCCATCAGTAAGTCGAACAGAGATCAGCCCCAGCATTTT.

The chain links TRBV27 to TRBJ1-2; D is possibly TRBD1 (5 bases). CDR1 and CDR2 from the germline V gene are MNHEY and SMNVEV (reference sequence). The CDR3 is 14 residues long. V was pared by 6 bases and J by 3 bases, with 14 bases between. CDR3 coding DNA: TGTGCCAGCAGACCTCGGGGGATAGACTATGGCTACACCTTC. It specifies CASRPRGIDYGYTF.

V gene TRBV5-1 combines with J gene TRBJ1-1; the D gene is possibly TRBD1 (5 bases). Germline CDR1 SGHRS, CDR2 YFSETQ. The CDR3 runs 17 residues. V dropped 0 bases and J dropped 5 bases, with 20 bases sitting between them. The CDR3 DNA is TGCGCCAGCAGCTTGGTTGCCAGGGAGGTTTGGCAAACTGAAGCTTTCTTT. Translating gives CASSLVAREVWQTEAFF.